Listed below are T cell receptor beta chains from one sample, sequenced in a study of Ad26.COV2.S vaccination and SARS-CoV-2 variants. Repertoires were generated with immunoSEQ multiplex PCR, while TCRdb's copy carries only in-frame clones and drops some. Among around 400,000 clones listed, about nine tenths were seen once. The material was peripheral blood, obtained in a trial of Ad26.COV2.S vaccine versus placebo. These receptors all come from a person between 18 and 65 years old who received the Ad26.COV2.S COVID-19 vaccine or a placebo. Both conserved end residues are part of each CDR3. The order of the fields is J gene, clone size, D gene, CDR3 length, V gene, CDR3 DNA, CDR3 protein. D genes are given only for firm matches. Clone size appears in some rows only: once, few, many, or a class for an expanded clone.

TRBJ2-5,once,.,11,TRBV9,TGTGCCAGCAGCGCACAAGAGACCCAGTACTTC,CASSAQETQYF
TRBJ2-3,.,.,15,TRBV9,TGTGCCAGCAGCGTAGATTACACTAGCACAGATACGCAGTATTTT,CASSVDYTSTDTQYF
TRBJ2-1,.,TRBD2,15,TRBV11-2,TGTGCCAGCAGACCGGGAGGGAGCTCCTACAATGAGCAGTTCTTC,CASRPGGSSYNEQFF
TRBJ1-1,.,.,15,TRBV21-1,TGTGCCAGCAGCCCGCCTGGGACAGATCGGTCTGAAGCTTTCTTT,CASSPPGTDRSEAFF
TRBJ2-3,.,.,14,TRBV29-1,TGCAGCGTTGAGGGGGCCCGGTACACAGATACGCAGTATTTT,CSVEGARYTDTQYF
TRBJ2-5,.,.,16,TRBV15,TGTGCCACCAGCAGAGGTCGCCGGGCGACGCAAGAGACCCAGTACTTC,CATSRGRRATQETQYF
TRBJ2-7,.,TRBD1,16,TRBV2,TGTGCCAGCAGTGAAGCGCTTTGGGACAGGACGTACGAGCAGTACTTC,CASSEALWDRTYEQYF
TRBJ2-7,.,.,15,TRBV6-5,TGTGCCAGCAGTTACGCCGGACACGGTCCCTACGAGCAGTACTTC,CASSYAGHGPYEQYF
TRBJ2-2,.,TRBD2,15,TRBV10-3,TGTGCCATCAGTCCGGGACTAGCGGGTTCCGGGGAGCTGTTTTTT,CAISPGLAGSGELFF
TRBJ2-5,.,.,13,TRBV29-1,TGCAGCGCCCTCGTGGGACGGCGAGAGACCCAGTACTTC,CSALVGRRETQYF